The 8 T cell receptor beta chains given below trace back to one sample, sequenced in a study of graft-versus-host responses after intestinal transplantation. Their specific antigens are unknown. TCRdb's copy holds only in-frame clones and misses some; the assay was immunoSEQ multiplex PCR. The sample has about 120,000 clones; over 80% are singletons. The sequences come from unstimulated CD4+ T cells sorted from spleen or lymph node cells, collected before intestinal transplant. The receptors derive from a human donor who received an intestinal transplant.

V and J are TRBV5-6 and TRBJ2-3; D gene uncertain. CDR1 and CDR2 (germline): SGHDT, YYEEEE. V was trimmed by 9 bases and J by 0 bases, leaving 17 bases between them. This CDR3 has 15 residues. This CDR3 reads CATRLGRDSTDTQYF. The CDR3 DNA follows: TGTGCCACCCGTCTTGGACGAGATAGCACAGATACGCAGTATTTT.

This clone has just a few counts. This CDR3 is CASSLVGTSYEQYF. The CDR3 DNA reads TGTGCCAGCAGCTTAGTCGGGACTAGCTACGAGCAGTACTTC. V usage is TRBV7-2 and J usage is TRBJ2-7; the match to TRBD2 covers 8 bases. The J segment lost 3 bases and the V segment lost 1 base, leaving 2 bases of the junction unmatched. The CDR3 sequence is 14 residues long. Germline loops: CDR1 SGHTA, CDR2 FQGNSA.

This rearrangement joins TRBV30 to TRBJ2-7; TRBD1 is a possible D gene (6 bases). This CDR3 comprises 14 residues. Trimming shortened V by 5 bases and J by 2 bases, and 16 bases separated the two germline ends. Germline V gene data show CDR1 as GTSNPN and CDR2 as SVGIG (reference sequence). CDR3 DNA: TGTGCCTGGGGATACAGGGTGGGCACCTACGAGCAGTACTTC. Translated: CAWGYRVGTYEQYF.

This chain uses TRBV11-3 with TRBJ2-1; 9 bases agree with TRBD2. The junction had 11 bases not matched to a gene; V was cut back by 1 base and J by 4 bases. This CDR3 has 18 amino acids. Germline V lookup: CDR1 SGHNT, CDR2 YENEEA. The CDR3 reads CASSLGPPNLAGYNEQFF. The CDR3 DNA sequence: TGTGCCAGCAGCTTAGGACCCCCCAATCTAGCGGGGTACAATGAGCAGTTCTTC.

This chain joins TRBV6-5 and TRBJ2-5; D might be TRBD1 (6 bases). The CDR3 sequence is 13 residues long. Deletions cut 7 bases from V and 6 bases from J, with 15 bases between. Germline lookup yields CDR1 MNHEY and CDR2 SVGAGI. DNA for the CDR3: TGTGCCAGCAAACAGGGATTGGGTAAGACCCAGTACTTC. It encodes CASKQGLGKTQYF.

The CDR3 DNA reads as TGTGCCCAGCAAAGTCAGTACAATCAGCCCCAGCATTTT. Amino acid sequence: CAQQSQYNQPQHF. V usage is TRBV2 and J usage is TRBJ1-5, with D hard to call. CDR3 length equals 13 residues. In germline, CDR1 is SNHLY, CDR2 FYNNEI. Trimming removed 11 bases at V and 3 bases at J, with 14 bases between.

The gene calls are TRBV5-6 and TRBJ2-1; no definite D call. V lost 1 base to trimming and J lost 5 bases, with 13 bases between them. This CDR3 is 15 amino acids long. Germline assignment: CDR1 SGHDT and CDR2 YYEEEE. CDR3 bases: TGTGCCAGCAGCTTGTTCCCCCCATGGGACAATGAGCAGTTCTTC. Translating gives CASSLFPPWDNEQFF.

V gene TRBV5-1 combines with J gene TRBJ2-5, with D possibly matching TRBD1 (5 bases). V lost 1 base and J 3 bases, leaving 7 bases between the germline ends. Germline lookup yields CDR1 SGHRS and CDR2 YFSETQ. The CDR3 spans 13 residues. The CDR3 is CASSLLTEETQYF. CDR3 nucleotides: TGCGCCAGCAGCTTGTTGACAGAAGAGACCCAGTACTTC. The full variable domain, rest sourced from reference TRBV5-1 and TRBJ2-5, is KAGVTQTPRYLIKTRGQQVTLSCSPISGHRSVSWYQQTPGQGLQFLFEYFSETQRNKGNFPGRFSGRQFSNSRSEMNVSTLELGDSALYLCASSLLTEETQYFGPGTRLLVL.